The present entry profiles one TCR beta chain with its context. Its antigen is unidentified. Profiling relied on immunoSEQ multiplex PCR, and the TCRdb table lists in-frame clones only, not all of them. The sample has 15,000 to 16,000 clones; roughly 77% are singletons. This CDR3 comprises 14 residues. V trimming: 5 bases; J trimming: 2 bases; junction bases outside the gene matches: 4. The germline CDR1 and CDR2 sequences are MRHNA and SNTAGT. Blood sampling was done at baseline, cycle 4 day 1, and cycle 7 day 1. The sample comes from a study of OX40 agonist ivuxolimab in advanced cancers. General study points: At doses 0.1 to 3.0 mg/kg, CD4+ and CD8+ clones expanded.

The sequence was collected from an adult with an advanced solid tumor such as melanoma, head and neck, liver or kidney cancer. This rearrangement joins TRBV6-4 to TRBJ2-3; 7 bases match TRBD1. Sequencing was performed on CD4+ or CD8+ T cells sorted from blood, taken in a trial of the OX40 agonist ivuxolimab. This CDR3 reads CASSLTGITDTQYF. CDR3 DNA: TGTGCCAGCAGTTTGACAGGGATCACAGATACGCAGTATTTT.